This T cell receptor (beta chain) came from a study of blood T cell repertoires in COVID-19. Libraries were prepared by immunoSEQ multiplex PCR; TCRdb keeps only in-frame clonotypes and omits some of them. The table has more than 300,000 clones, roughly 91% seen once. This TCR came from a woman in her twenties or thirties who had recovered from COVID-19. The sequenced material came from PBMCs or T cells enriched from blood (not recorded which).

CDR3 sequence (DNA): TGTGCCAGCAGTTATAGCGGGAGGGGTTACAATGAGCAGTTCTTC. Translated, it gives CASSYSGRGYNEQFF. The V gene is TRBV6-5, the J gene TRBJ2-1; 11 bases match TRBD2. The CDR3 is made up of 15 amino acids. V lost 3 bases and J lost 4; bases outside the gene matches: 2. The germline gives CDR1 MNHEY, CDR2 SVGAGI.